These 8 T cell receptor beta chains originate from one sample sequenced in a study of blood T cell repertoires in COVID-19. The repertoire was sequenced with immunoSEQ multiplex PCR; TCRdb's copy has only in-frame clones and lacks some. This sample carries 320,000 or so clones, roughly 90% of them seen once, and the ten largest clones take approximately 1%. The material sequenced was PBMCs or T cells enriched from blood (not recorded which). These receptors were collected from a woman younger than 45 who had recovered from COVID-19.

V gene TRBV28 combines with J gene TRBJ2-1, with D maybe TRBD2 (6 bases). The CDR3 consists of 15 residues. Germline V gene sequence: CDR1 MDHEN, CDR2 SYDVKM. Trimming shortened V by 2 bases and J by 4 bases, and 12 bases separated the two germline ends. CDR3 nucleotide sequence: TGTGCCAGCAGTTTAGGTGGGGGGAAGTACAATGAGCAGTTCTTC. Translated, it gives CASSLGGGKYNEQFF.

The chain links TRBV19 to TRBJ1-5; D is unclear. Germline CDR1 is LNHDA and CDR2 is SQIVND (reference sequence). CDR3 length equals 15 residues. V dropped 5 bases and J dropped 3 bases, with 14 bases sitting between them. CDR3 sequence: CASSPDVANNQPQHF. CDR3 DNA: TGTGCCAGTAGTCCCGACGTAGCTAACAATCAGCCCCAGCATTTT.

This clone was picked up a small number of times. The chain couples TRBV30 to TRBJ1-2; D remains ambiguous. Trimming stripped 5 bases from V and 5 bases from J, with 9 bases between. In germline, CDR1 is GTSNPN, CDR2 SVGIG (reference sequence). The CDR3 totals 11 residues. Written as DNA, the CDR3 is TGTGCCTGGGACCGTCGGTATGGCTACACCTTC. It translates to CAWDRRYGYTF. The variable domain in full, completed from reference TRBV30 and TRBJ1-2, reads SQTIHQWPATLVQPVGSPLSLECTVEGTSNPNLYWYRQAAGRGLQLLFYSVGIGQISSEVPQNLSASRPQDRQFILSSKKLLLSDSGFYLCAWDRRYGYTFGSGTRLTVV.

This rearrangement joins TRBV21-1 to TRBJ2-2; the D call in the table, TRBD2, was not verified against the DNA. TRBV21-1 has pseudogene status. This CDR3 has 14 residues. CDR3 residues: CASAIGGGNGELFF. The CDR3 DNA follows: TGTGCCAGCGCCATCGGAGGTGGCAACGGGGAGCTGTTTTTT.

In the case of this clone: This specimen includes other DNA sequences encoding the same CDR3. V gene TRBV3-1 (or the pseudogene TRBV3-2) combines with J gene TRBJ2-3, with D possibly being TRBD1 (6 bases). This CDR3 comprises 13 residues. V was pared by 0 bases and J by 6 bases, with 7 bases between. Germline V lookup: CDR1 LGHDT, CDR2 YNNKEL (reference sequence). CDR3 sequence reads: CASSQDRGDTQYF. Written as DNA, the CDR3 is TGTGCCAGCAGCCAAGATAGGGGGGATACGCAGTATTTT.

This clone appeared a single time. The same CDR3 is also encoded by other DNA sequences in this sample. The rearrangement joins TRBV28 to TRBJ2-3, with 7 bases matching TRBD1. This CDR3 contains 15 residues. Germline loops: CDR1 MDHEN, CDR2 SYDVKM. The J segment lost 3 bases and the V segment lost 4 bases, leaving 7 bases of the junction unmatched. The CDR3 DNA reads as TGTGCCAGCAGTTCCCGACAGGGTGGAACAGATACGCAGTATTTT. It yields the protein CASSSRQGGTDTQYF.

CDR3 bases: TGTGCCAGTAGTAAGAGAGACTGGAACACTGAAGCTTTCTTT. Its protein is CASSKRDWNTEAFF. The gene calls are TRBV19 and TRBJ1-1; no clear D gene. The CDR3 is made up of 14 amino acids. The V end lost 4 bases, the J end lost 1 base, and 10 bases lay between the germline ends. CDR1 and CDR2 (germline): LNHDA, SQIVND (reference sequence).

The J gene is TRBJ1-5, the V gene TRBV10-3; 7 bases are shared with TRBD1. The V gene end was trimmed by 4 bases and the J gene end by 6 bases; junction bases not matched to a gene: 3. Germline V lookup: CDR1 ENHRY, CDR2 SYGVKD. The CDR3 consists of 13 residues. DNA of the CDR3: TGTGCCATCAGTGTAGGGGGCATTCAGCCCCAGCATTTT. Translating it yields CAISVGGIQPQHF.